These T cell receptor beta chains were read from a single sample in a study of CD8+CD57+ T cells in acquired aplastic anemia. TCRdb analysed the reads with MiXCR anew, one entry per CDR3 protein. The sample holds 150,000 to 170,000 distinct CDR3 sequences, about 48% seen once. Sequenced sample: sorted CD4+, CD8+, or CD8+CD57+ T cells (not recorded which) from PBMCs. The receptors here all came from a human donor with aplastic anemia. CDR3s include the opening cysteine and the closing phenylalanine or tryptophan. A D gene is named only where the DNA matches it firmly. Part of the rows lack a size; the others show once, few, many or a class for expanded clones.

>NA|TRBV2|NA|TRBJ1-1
CAGGTLNTEAFF
TGTGCCGGGGGGACCTTGAACACTGAAGCTTTCTTT
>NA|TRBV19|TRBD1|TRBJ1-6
CASTSGGSAPLHF
TGTGCCAGTACCTCAGGGGGGTCCGCACCCCTCCACTTT
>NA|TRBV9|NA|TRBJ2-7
CASSVGTDAYEQYF
TGTGCCAGCAGCGTAGGGACTGATGCGTACGAGCAGTACTTC
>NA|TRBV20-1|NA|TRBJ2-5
CSAPPEAWGETQYF
TGCAGTGCCCCCCCCGAGGCGTGGGGAGAGACCCAGTACTTC
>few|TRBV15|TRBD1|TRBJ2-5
CATSRDATGGWETQYF
TGTGCCACCAGCAGAGATGCGACAGGGGGTTGGGAGACCCAGTACTTC
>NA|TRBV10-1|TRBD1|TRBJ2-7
CASSEAGTGSYEQYF
TGCGCCAGCAGTGAGGCCGGGACAGGCTCCTACGAGCAGTACTTC
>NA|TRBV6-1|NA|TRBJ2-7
CASRDAGRQYF
TGTGCCAGCAGAGATGCCGGGAGGCAGTACTTC
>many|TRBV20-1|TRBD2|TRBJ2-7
CSARGGSEQYF
TGCAGTGCTAGGGGCGGGAGCGAGCAGTACTTC
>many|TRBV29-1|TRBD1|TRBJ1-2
CSVEGQGGYTF
TGCAGCGTTGAGGGACAGGGAGGCTACACCTTC
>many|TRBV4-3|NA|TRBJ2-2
CASSQDSPYTGELFF
TGCGCCAGCAGCCAAGATTCACCCTACACCGGGGAGCTGTTTTTT
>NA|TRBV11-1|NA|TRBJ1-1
CASSLAPGSNTEAFF
TGTGCCAGCAGCTTAGCCCCAGGTTCGAACACTGAAGCTTTCTTT
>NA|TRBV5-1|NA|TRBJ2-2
CASRFDGTNTGELFF
TGCGCCAGCAGGTTCGACGGGACGAACACCGGGGAGCTGTTTTTT
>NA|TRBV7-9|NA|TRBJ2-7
CASSPGNSYEQYF
TGTGCCAGCAGCCCCGGGAACAGCTACGAGCAGTACTTC
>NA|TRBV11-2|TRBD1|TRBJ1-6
CASSKDRGGGGSPLHF
TGTGCCAGCAGTAAGGACAGGGGAGGCGGTGGCTCACCCCTCCACTTT
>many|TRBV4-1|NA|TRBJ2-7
CASSQDRGSPSYEQYF
TGCGCCAGCAGCCAAGATAGAGGGAGCCCCTCCTACGAGCAGTACTTC
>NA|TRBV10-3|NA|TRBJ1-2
CAISSTGKAYGYTF
TGTGCCATCAGTTCGACAGGAAAGGCCTATGGCTACACCTTC
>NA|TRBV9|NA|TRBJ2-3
CASSVVPRPDTQYF
TGTGCCAGCAGCGTAGTTCCCCGCCCAGATACGCAGTATTTT
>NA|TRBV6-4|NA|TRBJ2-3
CASSNTGSTDTQYF
TGTGCCAGCAGTAATACCGGGTCGACAGATACGCAGTATTTT
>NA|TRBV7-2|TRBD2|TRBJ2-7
CASSLGGRAPLSEQYF
TGTGCCAGCAGCTTAGGCGGGAGGGCCCCACTCAGCGAGCAGTACTTC
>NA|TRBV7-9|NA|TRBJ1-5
CASSHDSSNQPQHF
TGTGCCAGCAGCCACGACAGTAGCAATCAGCCCCAGCATTTT
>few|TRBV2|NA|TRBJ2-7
CASRAGTVLYEQYF
TGTGCCAGCAGGGCCGGGACCGTACTGTACGAGCAGTACTTC
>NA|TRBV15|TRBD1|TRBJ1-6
CATKTGGNSPLHF
TGTGCCACCAAGACAGGGGGTAATTCACCCCTCCACTTT
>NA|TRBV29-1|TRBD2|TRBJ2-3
CSALAGEATDTQYF
TGCAGTGCACTAGCGGGGGAAGCAACAGATACGCAGTATTTT
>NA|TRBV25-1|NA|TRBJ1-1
CASSELGWGTEAFF
TGTGCCAGCAGTGAATTAGGCTGGGGCACTGAAGCTTTCTTT
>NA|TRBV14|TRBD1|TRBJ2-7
CASSQGTGGSRPYELHF
TGTGCCAGCAGCCAAGGCACAGGGGGCTCCAGACCCTACGAGCTGCACTTC
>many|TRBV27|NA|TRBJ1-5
CASSRGSSNQPQHF
TGTGCCAGCAGCAGGGGATCGAGCAATCAGCCCCAGCATTTT
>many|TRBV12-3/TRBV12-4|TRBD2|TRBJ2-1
CASSPGLAESYNEQFF
TGTGCCAGCAGTCCGGGACTAGCGGAATCTTACAATGAGCAGTTCTTC
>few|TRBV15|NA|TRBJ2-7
CATSREGYEQYF
TGTGCCACCAGCAGGGAGGGGTACGAGCAGTACTTC
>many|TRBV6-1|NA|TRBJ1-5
CASSEGYSNQPQHF
TGTGCCAGCAGTGAGGGGTATAGCAATCAGCCCCAGCATTTT
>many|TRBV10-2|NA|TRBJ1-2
CASSPIGLGYGYTF
TGCGCCAGCAGTCCCATTGGTTTGGGCTATGGCTACACCTTC
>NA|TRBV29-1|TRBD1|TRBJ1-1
CSVEGGQPNTEAFF
TGCAGCGTTGAGGGGGGACAGCCGAACACTGAAGCTTTCTTT
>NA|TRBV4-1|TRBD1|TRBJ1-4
CASSQALPDRGRVEKLFF
TGCGCCAGCAGCCAAGCTCTTCCCGACAGGGGGCGAGTGGAAAAACTGTTTTTT
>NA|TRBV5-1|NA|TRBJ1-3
CASSLDPAGSGNTIYF
TGCGCCAGCAGCTTGGACCCGGCGGGTTCTGGAAACACCATATATTTT
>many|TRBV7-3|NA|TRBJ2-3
CASSFDKRDTQYF
TGTGCCAGCAGTTTCGACAAGAGGGATACGCAGTATTTT
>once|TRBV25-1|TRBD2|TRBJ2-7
CASSRGASGDLSYEQYF
TGTGCCAGCTCTCGAGGGGCTAGCGGGGACCTCTCCTACGAGCAGTACTTC
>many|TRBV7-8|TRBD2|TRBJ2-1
CASSLGGGAYNEQFF
TGTGCCAGCAGCTTAGGCGGGGGGGCCTACAATGAGCAGTTCTTC
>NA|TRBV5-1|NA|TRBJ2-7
CASSLVQGSAYEQYF
TGCGCCAGCAGCTTGGTTCAGGGGTCGGCCTACGAGCAGTACTTC
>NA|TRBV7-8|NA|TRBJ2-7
CASSSLGDTNPYYEQYF
TGTGCCAGCAGCTCCCTCGGGGACACCAACCCCTACTACGAGCAGTACTTC
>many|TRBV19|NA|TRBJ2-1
CASNKDGVYNEQFF
TGTGCCAGTAATAAGGACGGCGTTTACAATGAGCAGTTCTTC
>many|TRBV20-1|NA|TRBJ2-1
CSARAPGVSYNEQFF
TGCAGTGCGAGGGCTCCGGGAGTCTCCTACAATGAGCAGTTCTTC
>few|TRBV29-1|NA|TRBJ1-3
CSVAHSSGNTIYF
TGCAGCGTTGCGCACAGCTCTGGAAACACCATATATTTT
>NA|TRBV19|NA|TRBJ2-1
CASSIGQGEAYNEQFF
TGTGCCAGTAGTATAGGGCAGGGAGAGGCCTACAATGAGCAGTTCTTC